The clone carrying this T cell receptor beta chain was counted between two and nine times. The V and J ends lost 0 bases and 10 bases respectively, with 9 bases between them. CDR1 is GTSNPN and CDR2 is SVGIG in the germline V gene (reference sequence). The CDR3 spans 12 residues. The sample is drawn from a study of T-cell memory formation after mild COVID-19. About the study: The TCR clusters were mostly specific to one donor.

MiXCR, run by TCRdb on the 5' RACE reads, gives a single entry per CDR3 protein. The sample has about 200,000 distinct CDR3 sequences; approximately 16% are singletons. The genes are TRBV30 and TRBJ1-4; no clear D gene. This receptor was obtained from an adult woman who had mild COVID-19 (a few samples of this study predate the infection). Cell type and time point are not known. The sequencing sample was made of PBMCs or a T cell subset sorted from them (not recorded which). The CDR3: CAWSVIVGKLFF. The DNA for the CDR3 is TGTGCCTGGAGTGTAATCGTTGGAAAACTGTTTTTT.